The T cell receptor (beta chain) described here comes from a study of blood T cell repertoires in COVID-19. Only one count was recorded for this clone. Some clones are missing from TCRdb's copy, which holds only in-frame ones; the method was immunoSEQ multiplex PCR. Here the sample spans 150,000 to 200,000 clones, roughly 86% being singletons. Germline V lookup: CDR1 GTSNPN, CDR2 SVGIG (reference sequence). Trimming removed 0 bases from V and 7 bases from J; junction bases left unmatched: 7. The CDR3 runs 15 residues. The TCR sequence derives from a man between 65 and 85 years old with acute or convalescent COVID-19. The chain couples TRBV30 to TRBJ1-4; 8 bases agree with TRBD1. Specimen: peripheral blood. The DNA for the CDR3 is TGTGCCTGGAGTGTAGGGACAGGCGACACTGAAAAACTGTTTTTT. Amino acid sequence: CAWSVGTGDTEKLFF.